Given below is one T cell receptor (beta chain) in context. The clone's antigen remains unknown. No base quality information exists; no much larger clone differs at one position. The immunoSEQ Assay, a bias-controlled multiplex PCR, was used to amplify TCRbeta CDR3 regions from genomic DNA. On the authors' methods: Within the assay, amplification of reference gene primers was used to estimate how many nucleated cells each sample contained. To quantify the absolute abundance of each unique TCRbeta CDR3 rearrangement, sequence reads were collapsed and filtered. For each sample, productive Simpson clonality was calculated as the square root of Simpson's diversity index over productive rearrangements. TCRdb obtained this table from immuneACCESS and retained in-frame rearrangements with V and J assigned. These tables miss some clones; where compared with another copy, unresolved V genes account for less than half of the shortfall, and the remainder is unexplained. The V and J calls and clone size were taken over from that table, and D and trimming were inferred from the DNA. The sample table holds about 300,000 clones, of which approximately 83% were seen once. The ten largest clones represent roughly 2.2% of the sample.

Enrolling through a virtual design, the prospective study's participants ranged in age from roughly 18 to 95 years and lived across around 25 United States geographic areas. To assign participants to cohorts, the prospective study relied on clinical history that participants themselves reported in a screening survey and a study questionnaire. Recovered participants in ImmuneRACE Cohort 3 were defined by two consecutive negative NP/OP PCR tests, clearance by a healthcare professional, or resolution of symptoms. Mobile phlebotomists in the prospective study collected whole blood, serum and a nasopharyngeal or oropharyngeal swab from every participant. Participants in the prospective study had the option to provide additional blood draws and questionnaires over a 2-month period. Prospective study blood samples were shipped either frozen or at room temperature before DNA extraction. The germline V gene sets CDR1 to SGHDN and CDR2 to FVKESK. The CDR3 contains 13 residues, cysteine and phenylalanine counted. The read is trimmed to its CDR3 DNA, 39 bases read in frame from base 1. The V and J ends are trimmed by 4 bases and 2 bases, leaving 5 bases between them.

This record belongs to a study of blood T cell repertoires in COVID-19 (dated by TCRdb to about 2020). In the study overall: Samples from collaborators originated in the United States, Italy and Spain and spanned both the acute and convalescent phases of COVID-19. Deeply sampled blood TCRbeta repertoires from subjects exposed to, actively infected with, or recovered from COVID-19 were included in the dataset. Sample metadata almost always included a de-identified subject ID, COVID-19 status, age in years and sex. The material from the prospective study consisted of cDNA or gDNA derived from T cells, B-cell-depleted T cells, or PBMCs. HLA class I and class II types, where available, came from metadata supplied by the sample provider rather than from assay-based typing. The repertoires were released in a freely available public database meant as a resource for research on the immune response to SARS-CoV-2. The samples were drawn from the first 160 participants of the ongoing ImmuneRACE study and from 1,254 subjects provided by 6 global collaborators. General conclusions and limits of the study: The quantity of clinical and demographic metadata differed by source and by participant and was supplied without curation.

The chain links TRBV14 with TRBJ2-2; the D gene identity is not certain. The sequencing input was PBMCs or T cells enriched from blood (not recorded which). The origin of this receptor is a man aged 30 to 39 who had recovered from COVID-19. The CDR3 region: CASSPRNTGELFF. The bases read TGTGCCAGCAGCCCCCGTAACACCGGGGAGCTGTTTTTT.